This is a list of T cell receptor beta chains from one sample in a study of T cell changes during pregnancy in multiple sclerosis. TCRdb keeps only in-frame clones here, not all; method: immunoSEQ multiplex PCR. The sample has tens of thousands of clones; roughly 88% are singletons. The source material was peripheral blood, sampled in the first trimester of pregnancy. These TCRs come from a female donor in good health, enrolled as a control in a pregnancy study. Each CDR3 is given with its conserved first and last residue. The D gene is left open where the match is weak. Only part of the rows carry a size: once, few, many, or a class if the clone is expanded.

TRBJ2-7 TRBD1 TRBV7-9 - CASSPGQGPLSEQYF TGTGCCAGCAGCCCGGGACAGGGGCCGCTCTCCGAGCAGTACTTC
TRBJ2-6 - TRBV7-3 - CASGPVASGANVLTF TGTGCCAGCGGGCCGGTCGCCTCTGGGGCCAACGTCCTGACTTTC
TRBJ1-1 - TRBV5-4 - CASSLAKVKGVNTEAFF TGTGCCAGCAGCTTGGCCAAGGTGAAAGGGGTGAACACTGAAGCTTTCTTT
TRBJ1-1 - TRBV7-2 - CASSLATGNTEAFF TGTGCCAGCAGCTTAGCGACAGGGAACACTGAAGCTTTCTTT
TRBJ1-5 TRBD1 TRBV6-5 - CASRPGTGGNQPQHF TGTGCCAGCAGACCGGGGACAGGGGGCAATCAGCCCCAGCATTTT
TRBJ2-2 TRBD1 TRBV19 - CASSIEVQGLLTGELFF TGTGCCAGTAGTATCGAGGTACAGGGGCTCTTAACCGGGGAGCTGTTTTTT
TRBJ1-2 - TRBV28 - CASSLIVPYGYTF TGTGCCAGCAGTTTAATCGTTCCCTATGGCTACACCTTC
TRBJ2-7 TRBD2 TRBV7-6 - CASSYGGGLAGDYEQYF TGTGCCAGCAGCTACGGGGGGGGACTAGCGGGAGACTACGAGCAGTACTTC
TRBJ2-5 - TRBV5-4 - CASSLGRWETQYF TGTGCCAGCAGCTTGGGCAGGTGGGAGACCCAGTACTTC
TRBJ2-1 TRBD1 TRBV7-9 - CASSAYRTGGNEQFF TGTGCCAGCAGCGCGTATAGGACAGGGGGCAATGAGCAGTTCTTC
TRBJ1-5 - TRBV7-6 few CASSPGGYQPQHF TGTGCCAGCAGCCCGGGGGGTTACCAGCCCCAGCATTTT
TRBJ1-1 - TRBV5-1 - CASSLAWGGTEAFF TGCGCCAGCAGCTTGGCCTGGGGGGGGACTGAAGCTTTCTTT
TRBJ2-5 TRBD2 TRBV7-3 - CASSFGGGKETQYF TGTGCCAGCAGCTTCGGCGGGGGGAAAGAGACCCAGTACTTC
TRBJ2-7 - TRBV10-3 - CASRLDYEQYF TGTGCCTCCCGACTAGACTACGAGCAGTACTTC
TRBJ1-5 - TRBV5-1 - CASSLAGGGQPQHF TGCGCCAGCAGCTTGGCCGGCGGGGGTCAGCCCCAGCATTTT
TRBJ2-3 - TRBV19 - CASSIGGFPDTQYF TGTGCCAGTAGTATAGGCGGCTTTCCAGATACGCAGTATTTT
TRBJ2-1 TRBD1 TRBV5-1 - CASSLGGGTYNEQFF TGCGCCAGCAGCTTGGGAGGGGGCACCTACAATGAGCAGTTCTTC
TRBJ1-1 TRBD1 TRBV11-1 - CASSPRTGARTEAFF TGTGCCAGCAGCCCAAGGACAGGGGCGAGGACTGAAGCTTTCTTT
TRBJ1-4 TRBD1 TRBV30 - CAWSSGQGVEKLFF TGTGCCTGGAGTTCCGGGCAGGGGGTTGAAAAACTGTTTTTT
TRBJ1-1 - TRBV7-9 once CASTNTGQTNTEAFF TGTGCCAGCACCAATACCGGACAGACGAACACTGAAGCTTTCTTT
TRBJ2-7 TRBD2 TRBV6-5 - CASSYSLLAGIYEQYF TGTGCCAGCAGTTACTCGTTACTAGCGGGAATCTACGAGCAGTACTTC
TRBJ2-3 TRBD2 TRBV30 few CAWSLILPLAGYGTTDTQYF TGTGCCTGGAGTCTTATTCTCCCTCTAGCGGGTTACGGGACCACAGATACGCAGTATTTT
TRBJ2-1 - TRBV6-5 - CASGQGSYNEQFF TGTGCCAGCGGACAAGGGTCCTACAATGAGCAGTTCTTC
TRBJ2-4 TRBD2 TRBV4-1 - CASSHNPLTSGNFIAKNIQYF TGCGCCAGCAGCCATAACCCCTTGACTAGCGGAAATTTCATAGCCAAAAACATTCAGTACTTC
TRBJ2-5 TRBD2 TRBV9 - CASSGGGGSYAKTQYF TGTGCCAGCAGCGGAGGCGGCGGGAGTTACGCAAAAACCCAGTACTTC
TRBJ2-3 TRBD1 TRBV27 - CASSLEPGQITDTQYF TGTGCCAGCAGTTTAGAACCGGGACAGATAACAGATACGCAGTATTTT
TRBJ2-1 - TRBV10-3 once CAISDRGNNEQFF TGTGCCATCAGTGACAGGGGAAACAATGAGCAGTTCTTC
TRBJ1-6 TRBD1 TRBV28 - CVTGESNSPLHF TGTGTCACAGGGGAATCTAATTCACCCCTCCACTTT
TRBJ2-5 TRBD2 TRBV25-1 - CASSEASGTQYF TGTGCCAGCAGTGAAGCTAGCGGGACCCAGTACTTC
TRBJ1-1 TRBD1 TRBV5-1 once CASSLGQGAPEAFF TGCGCCAGCAGCTTGGGACAGGGGGCCCCTGAAGCTTTCTTT
TRBJ1-4 TRBD1 TRBV4-2 - CASSRTGDREKLFF TGTGCCAGCAGTCGGACAGGGGACCGCGAAAAACTGTTTTTT
TRBJ2-7 - TRBV5-6 - CASSRYPLEQYF TGTGCCAGCAGCCGGTACCCTCTCGAGCAGTACTTC
TRBJ2-7 - TRBV7-9 - CASSLRSPYEQYF TGTGCCAGCAGCTTACGGAGCCCCTACGAGCAGTACTTC
TRBJ1-1 - TRBV9 - CASSDSPGFDTEAFF TGTGCCAGCAGCGACTCCCCAGGGTTCGACACTGAAGCTTTCTTT
TRBJ2-3 - TRBV27 few CASSSDSLGADTQYF TGTGCCAGCAGTTCGGACTCTCTAGGCGCAGATACGCAGTATTTT
TRBJ1-4 - TRBV28 - CASSLAGVNEKLFF TGTGCCAGCAGTTTAGCCGGGGTAAATGAAAAACTGTTTTTT
TRBJ2-7 TRBD1 TRBV5-1 - CASSRRTGEDEQYF TGCGCCAGCAGCAGACGGACAGGGGAGGACGAGCAGTACTTC
TRBJ2-7 - TRBV7-2 - CASSTGRRYVSGEQYF TGTGCCAGCAGTACTGGGAGGAGATATGTCTCGGGGGAGCAGTACTTC
TRBJ1-6 TRBD1 TRBV5-1 - CASSLTGVGNSPLHF TGCGCCAGCAGCTTAACAGGGGTCGGTAATTCACCCCTCCACTTT
TRBJ2-2 - TRBV7-3 - CASSLTPAGTNTGELFF TGTGCCAGCAGCTTAACGCCCGCAGGGACGAACACCGGGGAGCTGTTTTTT
TRBJ2-2 TRBD2 TRBV5-1 - CASSLGLAGAGELFF TGCGCCAGCAGCTTGGGACTAGCGGGAGCCGGGGAGCTGTTTTTT
TRBJ1-3 TRBD1 TRBV30 - CAWSSGQHNSGNTIYF TGTGCCTGGAGCTCGGGACAGCACAACTCTGGAAACACCATATATTTT
TRBJ2-7 - TRBV6-1 - CASREGPPYEQYF TGTGCCAGCAGGGAGGGACCCCCCTACGAGCAGTACTTC
TRBJ2-1 TRBD2 TRBV5-1 - CASSLVSSGEQFF TGCGCCAGCAGCTTGGTGTCTAGCGGTGAGCAGTTCTTC
TRBJ2-1 TRBD2 TRBV25-1 - CASSVSGEQFF TGTGCCAGCAGTGTTAGCGGGGAGCAGTTCTTC
TRBJ2-4 - TRBV4-2 - CASSQDTGEVLAKNIQYF TGTGCCAGCAGCCAAGATACAGGGGAGGTCCTAGCCAAAAACATTCAGTACTTC
TRBJ2-3 TRBD2 TRBV28 - CASSKTSGRTDTQYF TGTGCCAGCAGTAAAACTAGCGGGAGGACAGATACGCAGTATTTT
TRBJ1-2 - TRBV18 - CASSPPVRNYGYTF TGTGCCAGCTCACCACCGGTCAGAAACTATGGCTACACCTTC
TRBJ1-2 - TRBV29-1 - CSVPGQPYGYTF TGCAGCGTGCCCGGACAGCCGTATGGCTACACCTTC
TRBJ2-3 - TRBV18 - CASSGGSFDFSTDTQYF TGTGCCAGCTCAGGGGGCAGCTTTGATTTTAGCACAGATACGCAGTATTTT
TRBJ2-7 TRBD2 TRBV5-1 once CASSFGGGEQYF TGCGCCAGCAGCTTTGGGGGAGGGGAGCAGTACTTC
TRBJ1-2 - TRBV29-1 - CSVEDLKRAGYTF TGCAGCGTTGAAGATCTTAAGAGGGCTGGCTACACCTTC
TRBJ2-3 TRBD2 TRBV30 - CAWSVPTSGRAEDTDTQYF TGTGCCTGGAGTGTACCGACTAGCGGGAGGGCTGAAGACACAGATACGCAGTATTTT